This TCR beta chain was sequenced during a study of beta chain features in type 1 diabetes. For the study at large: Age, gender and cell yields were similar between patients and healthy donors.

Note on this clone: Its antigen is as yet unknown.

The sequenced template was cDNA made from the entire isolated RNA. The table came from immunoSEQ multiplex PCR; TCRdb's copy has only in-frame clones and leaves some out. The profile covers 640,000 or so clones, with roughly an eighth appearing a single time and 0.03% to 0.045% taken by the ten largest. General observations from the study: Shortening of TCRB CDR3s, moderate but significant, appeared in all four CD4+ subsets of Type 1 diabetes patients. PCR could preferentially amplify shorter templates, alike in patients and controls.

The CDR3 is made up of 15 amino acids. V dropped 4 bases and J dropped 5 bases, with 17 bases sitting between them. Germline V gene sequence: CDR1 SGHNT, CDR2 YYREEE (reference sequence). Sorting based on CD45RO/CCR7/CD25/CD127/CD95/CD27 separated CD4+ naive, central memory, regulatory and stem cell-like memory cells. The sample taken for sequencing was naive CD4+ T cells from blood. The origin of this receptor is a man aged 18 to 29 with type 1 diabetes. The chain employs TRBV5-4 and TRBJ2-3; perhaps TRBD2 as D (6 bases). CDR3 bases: TGTGCCAGCAGCGCCGCCCGGGGGAGCCGAGATACGCAGTATTTT. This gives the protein CASSAARGSRDTQYF.